The clone carrying this T cell receptor beta chain was observed many times. Its antigen is not known. The library protocol tagged each TCR cDNA with a unique molecular identifier. TCRdb processed the 5' RACE reads anew with MiXCR; each CDR3 protein has one entry. The data show about 12,000 distinct CDR3 sequences, with 15% to 20% seen just once and roughly 52% held by the top ten. This record belongs to a study of spatial heterogeneity in lung cancer. Documented time point: sample taken at primary tumor resection. Unsorted whole RNA samples from tumor, nontumor lung or frozen PBMC were sequenced. Findings of the study overall: In blood, ubiquitous expanded tumor TCRs appeared more at resection than follow-up.

The CDR3 has 14 residues. V lost 6 bases to trimming and J lost 4 bases, with 13 bases between them. Germline V gene lookup returns CDR1 MDHEN and CDR2 SYDVKM. The input for sequencing was PBMCs, taken at surgery. The chain combines TRBV28 with TRBJ2-1; perhaps D is TRBD1 or TRBD2 (5 bases each). The TCR comes from a male donor with early-stage non-small cell lung cancer. The CDR3 loop reads CASRLGQMYNEQFF. The CDR3 nucleotides are TGTGCCAGCAGACTAGGACAAATGTACAATGAGCAGTTCTTC.